This passage covers 22 T cell receptor beta chains from one sample sequenced in a study of cytotoxic CD8 clonotypes in ibrutinib-treated CLL. Clones were sequenced by immunoSEQ multiplex PCR, and TCRdb holds only the in-frame ones, with some missing. The sample shows 13,000 to 15,000 clones, roughly 76% of them seen only once. The sequences come from PBMCs, collected before ibrutinib treatment. The source is a human donor with chronic lymphocytic leukemia.

Here the CDR3 DNA reads TGTGCTAGTGCCCTGAGCCCCACAGGGGGGCAGAACACTGAAGCTTTCTTT. Encoded protein: CASALSPTGGQNTEAFF. The V gene is TRBV12-5, the J gene TRBJ1-1; 8 bases line up with TRBD1. Trimming removed 7 bases from V and 1 base from J; junction bases left unmatched: 14. In germline, CDR1 is LGHNT, CDR2 FRNRAP. The CDR3 loop spans 17 amino acids.

The chain recombines TRBV5-1 with TRBJ2-3, with D possibly matching TRBD1 (5 bases). CDR3 size: 15 residues. The germline V gene has CDR1 SGHRS and CDR2 YFSETQ. Trimming removed 4 bases from V and 4 bases from J, with 16 bases in between. CDR3 protein: CASSVGALAPDTQYF. The DNA for the CDR3 is TGCGCCAGCAGCGTTGGGGCCTTGGCCCCAGATACGCAGTATTTT.

The CDR3 reads CASSSGSRSSYYGYTF. The CDR3 DNA reads TGTGCCAGCAGTTCCGGCAGCCGGTCCTCATACTATGGCTACACCTTC. The genes are TRBV28 and TRBJ1-2; no definite D call. Germline CDR1 is MDHEN and CDR2 is SYDVKM. CDR3 length: 16 residues. Trimming pared 4 bases from V and 3 bases from J, leaving 18 bases between.

The J gene is TRBJ1-5, the V gene TRBV19, with D hard to call. Germline-derived CDR1 and CDR2 are LNHDA and SQIVND (reference sequence). The CDR3 sequence is 13 residues long. V lost 10 bases, J lost 7 bases, and 17 bases lay in between. CDR3 sequence: CATQPRGRQPQHF. In nucleotides, the CDR3 is TGTGCCACCCAGCCTCGGGGAAGGCAGCCCCAGCATTTT.

This clone occurred a few times. The V gene is TRBV9, the J gene TRBJ1-1; a weak D match, TRBD1 (6 bases). V was pared by 3 bases and J by 1 base, with 10 bases between. The CDR3 runs to 14 residues. Germline CDR1 reads SGDLS; CDR2 reads YYNGEE. The CDR3 DNA reads TGTGCCAGCAGCGCCCAGACAGGGAACACTGAAGCTTTCTTT. Encoded protein: CASSAQTGNTEAFF.

The V gene is TRBV21-1, the J gene TRBJ2-7; the D call TRBD1 from the table was never checked on the DNA. TRBV21-1 is a recognized pseudogene. This CDR3 region has 14 residues. CDR3 sequence: CASSKRGTGFEQYF. DNA for the CDR3: TGTGCCAGCAGCAAACGGGGGACAGGGTTCGAGCAGTACTTC.

The chain has TRBV14 and TRBJ2-2, with D uncertain. This CDR3 is built from 14 residues. V gave up 3 bases and J gave up 2 bases, with 7 bases separating them. Germline lookup yields CDR1 SGHDN and CDR2 FVKESK. CDR3 residues: CASSQGINTGELFF. The CDR3 DNA sequence: TGTGCCAGCAGCCAGGGCATCAACACCGGGGAGCTGTTTTTT.

The J gene is TRBJ1-2, the V gene TRBV5-1; 10 bases line up with TRBD1. The germline V gene has CDR1 SGHRS and CDR2 YFSETQ. The CDR3 runs 16 residues. The J segment lost 1 base and the V segment lost 4 bases, leaving 7 bases of the junction unmatched. The CDR3 spells CASSPGQGGGNYGYTF. CDR3 coding DNA: TGCGCCAGCAGCCCCGGACAGGGGGGGGGTAACTATGGCTACACCTTC.

This clone has a single count. This chain uses TRBV18 with TRBJ1-5; D unclear. The V gene lost 6 bases and the J gene lost 3 bases, with 15 bases spanning the gap. Germline CDR1 and CDR2: KGHSH and LQKENI. The CDR3 contains 15 residues. In DNA form, the CDR3 reads TGTGCCAGCTCGCCCCGGGCAGGCCACAATCAGCCCCAGCATTTT. This sequence encodes CASSPRAGHNQPQHF.

V and J are TRBV27 and TRBJ2-1; 9 nucleotides line up with TRBD2. Germline V gene data show CDR1 as MNHEY and CDR2 as SMNVEV (reference sequence). V was pared by 3 bases and J by 6 bases, with 6 bases of the junction left unmatched. CDR3 length equals 15 residues. This CDR3 reads CASSLASGIFNEQFF. DNA for the CDR3: TGTGCCAGCAGTTTGGCTAGCGGGATTTTCAATGAGCAGTTCTTC.

This chain uses TRBV18 with TRBJ1-6, with unresolved D. The CDR3 is 16 amino acids. Per the germline V gene, CDR1 is KGHSH and CDR2 is LQKENI. The ends were cut back, 3 bases at V and 10 bases at J, with 19 bases in the middle. The CDR3 loop reads CASSPGAGGVGSPLHF. In DNA, the CDR3 is TGTGCCAGCTCACCGGGTGCCGGTGGGGTGGGGTCACCCCTCCACTTT.

V and J are TRBV2 and TRBJ1-2, with no clear D. Germline V lookup: CDR1 SNHLY, CDR2 FYNNEI. The V end lost 3 bases, the J end lost 12 bases, and 11 bases lay between the germline ends. The CDR3 covers 11 residues. The CDR3 protein is CASSEDGAHTF. CDR3 nucleotides: TGTGCCAGCAGTGAGGATGGCGCCCACACCTTC.

The chain carries TRBV5-6 and TRBJ1-2; D remains unclear. Trimming took off 0 bases at V and 4 bases at J, with 7 bases between the two ends. The germline V gene has CDR1 SGHDT and CDR2 YYEEEE. This CDR3 is built from 13 residues. The chain's CDR3 is CASSLGHFYGYTF. The CDR3 bases are TGTGCCAGCAGCTTGGGACACTTCTATGGCTACACCTTC.

This clone was seen a handful of times. The chain has TRBV6-5 and TRBJ1-1; D might be TRBD1 (5 bases). This CDR3 spans 15 amino acids. In germline, CDR1 is MNHEY, CDR2 SVGAGI. The V end was cut by 5 bases, the J end by 11 bases, with 24 bases between. The CDR3 coding sequence is TGTGCCAGCAGTCGAGTCGGGACGGCCAATACCCGGGCTTTCTTT. It encodes CASSRVGTANTRAFF.

A few counts support this clone. The chain employs TRBV10-3 and TRBJ2-1; D remains ambiguous. Per germline, CDR1 ENHRY and CDR2 SYGVKD. Trimming cost V 6 bases and J 2 bases, with 8 bases left between them. The CDR3 runs to 13 residues. The CDR3 DNA sequence: TGTGCCATCAGCAGGACCACCTACAATGAGCAGTTCTTC. Protein: CAISRTTYNEQFF.

V gene TRBV25-1 combines with J gene TRBJ2-7, with 7 bases that match TRBD1. Germline V lookup: CDR1 MGHDK, CDR2 SYGVNS. With V trimmed by 4 bases and J by 6 bases, 6 bases remained unmatched. The CDR3 loop spans 13 amino acids. CDR3 amino acids: CASSGRGLGEQYF. CDR3 DNA sequence: TGTGCCAGCAGTGGAAGGGGGCTGGGCGAGCAGTACTTC.

This clone was counted a few times. V usage is TRBV2 and J usage is TRBJ2-5; 10 nucleotides agree with TRBD2. The germline gives CDR1 SNHLY, CDR2 FYNNEI. J lost 4 bases, V lost 7 bases, and 3 bases had no gene match. The CDR3 loop spans 13 amino acids. The CDR3 DNA is TGTGCCAGCAAGCGGGGGGGGAGAGAGACCCAGTACTTC. The encoded protein is CASKRGGRETQYF.

The rearrangement links TRBV7-3 to TRBJ2-5; D gene ambiguous. V lost 2 bases and J 3 bases, leaving 7 bases between the germline ends. CDR1 and CDR2 from the germline V gene are SGHTA and FQGTGA. CDR3 size: 13 residues. The CDR3 region is CASSLGEKETQYF. The CDR3, as DNA: TGTGCCAGCAGCTTAGGGGAAAAAGAGACCCAGTACTTC.

This clone was counted between two and nine times. The chain couples TRBV13 to TRBJ2-6, with D uncertain. V was shortened by 7 bases and J by 4 bases, with 8 bases between the two germline ends. This CDR3 contains 13 residues. Germline V gene sequence: CDR1 PRHDT, CDR2 FYEKMQ (reference sequence). The CDR3 coding sequence is TGTGCCAGCACAATGGGCGGGGCCAACGTCCTGACTTTC. This encodes CASTMGGANVLTF.

V gene TRBV14 combines with J gene TRBJ1-5, with 9 positions matching TRBD1. Germline V lookup: CDR1 SGHDN, CDR2 FVKESK. The junction had 9 bases not matched to a gene; V was cut back by 4 bases and J by 2 bases. This CDR3 has 17 residues. Here the CDR3 DNA reads TGTGCCAGCAGCCCCCGGGACAGGGAATGGGGCAATCAGCCCCAGCATTTT. Its translation: CASSPRDREWGNQPQHF.

J is TRBJ2-6 and V is TRBV2; 10 bases fit TRBD1. The CDR3 loop spans 19 amino acids. V lost 3 bases, J lost 4 bases, and 12 bases stayed unmatched. The germline V gene has CDR1 SNHLY and CDR2 FYNNEI. The CDR3 spells CASSDPGGTGVSGANVLTF. CDR3 sequence (DNA): TGTGCCAGCAGTGACCCGGGGGGGACAGGGGTTTCAGGGGCCAACGTCCTGACTTTC. The full variable domain, its missing parts supplied by reference TRBV2 and TRBJ2-6, is EPEVTQTPSHQVTQMGQEVILRCVPISNHLYFYWYRQILGQKVEFLVSFYNNEISEKSEIFDDQFSVERPDGSNFTLKIRSTKLEDSAMYFCASSDPGGTGVSGANVLTFGAGSRLTVL.

The CDR3 region has the DNA TGTGCCTGGAGGGGGGGCTACGAGCAGTACTTC. It codes for CAWRGGYEQYF. This chain connects TRBV30 to TRBJ2-7; tentatively, D is TRBD2 (6 bases). This CDR3 spans 11 amino acids. V was trimmed by 3 bases and J by 3 bases, leaving 6 bases between them. CDR1 is GTSNPN and CDR2 is SVGIG in the germline V gene (reference sequence).